This entry lists 16 T cell receptor beta chains sequenced from one sample in a study of T cells after posttransplantation cyclophosphamide. The table came from immunoSEQ multiplex PCR; TCRdb's copy has only in-frame clones and leaves some out. The sample presents thousands of clones, none singletons. A marrow graft followed busulfan-fludarabine conditioning, with cyclophosphamide on days +3 and +4. This material consisted of PBMCs, taken after allogeneic stem cell transplant with posttransplant cyclophosphamide. Every receptor here comes from a female patient aged 45 to 65 who received an allogeneic stem cell transplant from an unrelated donor, was CMV-positive, and had acute GVHD only. Some T cells may originate from the graft donor.

This clone was seen ten or more times. J is TRBJ2-7 and V is TRBV12-5, with 8 nucleotides matching TRBD2. CDR3 size: 16 residues. Unmatched junction bases numbered 16, after V lost 5 bases and J lost 7 bases. Germline lookup yields CDR1 LGHNT and CDR2 FRNRAP. The CDR3 loop is CASGPPTSATTGEQYF. The CDR3 nucleotides read TGTGCTAGTGGTCCGCCGACTAGCGCAACCACGGGGGAGCAGTACTTC. Together with reference TRBV12-5 and TRBJ2-7, the CDR3 gives the full variable domain: DARVTQTPRHKVTEMGQEVTMRCQPILGHNTVFWYRQTMMQGLELLAYFRNRAPLDDSGMPKDRFSAEMPDATLATLKIQPSEPRDSAVYFCASGPPTSATTGEQYFGPGTRLTVT.

Relative to its sample, this clone is medium-sized. The chain employs TRBV5-5 and TRBJ2-3, with D maybe TRBD2 (5 bases). The CDR3 length is 15 residues. V was clipped by 4 bases and J by 3 bases, with 15 bases between them. CDR1 SGHKS and CDR2 YYEKEE come from the germline V gene (reference sequence). The CDR3 sequence is CASSTAPRRTDTQYF. The CDR3 bases are TGTGCCAGCAGCACCGCCCCAAGGAGGACAGATACGCAGTATTTT.

This clone was counted ten times or more. J is TRBJ1-4 and V is TRBV15, with 9 nucleotides matching TRBD1. The germline V gene has CDR1 LNHNV and CDR2 YYDKDF (reference sequence). This CDR3 is built from 15 residues. V lost 3 bases, J lost 8 bases, and 7 bases stayed unmatched. The DNA of the CDR3 is TGTGCCACCAGCAGTTTACAGGGGGCCGGGGAAAAACTGTTTTTT. Amino acid sequence: CATSSLQGAGEKLFF.

By proportion, this clone is large (0.1 to 1%). The rearrangement links TRBV11-2 to TRBJ2-5; tentative D call: TRBD2 (6 bases). The V gene's germline CDR1 is SGHAT and CDR2 FQNNGV. V was pared by 4 bases and J by 0 bases, with 15 bases between. The CDR3 runs to 16 residues. In DNA form, the CDR3 reads TGTGCCAGCAGCTCAGTGGGAGGAGGGGACCAAGAGACCCAGTACTTC. It specifies CASSSVGGGDQETQYF.

This clone was seen many times. The V call is TRBV28, the J call TRBJ2-7; 11 bases agree with TRBD2. V trimming: 6 bases; J trimming: 7 bases; junction bases outside the gene matches: 5. This CDR3 is built from 13 residues. Looked up from germline, CDR1 is MDHEN and CDR2 is SYDVKM. The CDR3 protein is CASSLTSGIEQYF. For the CDR3, the DNA is TGTGCCAGCAGCCTGACTAGCGGGATTGAGCAGTACTTC.

The DNA of the CDR3 is TGTGCCTGGAGTGTACTCGGTTCGAATGAGCAGTTCTTC. Translating gives CAWSVLGSNEQFF. This chain joins TRBV30 and TRBJ2-1; D is uncertain. Trimming stripped 0 bases from V and 7 bases from J, with 10 bases between. This CDR3 contains 13 residues. Looked up from germline, CDR1 is GTSNPN and CDR2 is SVGIG (reference sequence).

The table lists this clone with many counts. V usage is TRBV7-2 and J usage is TRBJ2-7; TRBD1 agrees at 9 bases. Germline CDR1 and CDR2: SGHTA and FQGNSA. The CDR3 is 17 amino acids. V was clipped by 5 bases and J by 4 bases; unmatched bases: 15. The CDR3 sequence: CASSQIRSGQGKYEQYF. CDR3 DNA: TGTGCCAGCAGCCAGATTAGGTCGGGACAGGGAAAGTACGAGCAGTACTTC.

This clone was seen a few times. The V and J genes are TRBV9 and TRBJ2-1; 7 nucleotides match TRBD2. This CDR3 has 16 amino acids. CDR1 is SGDLS and CDR2 is YYNGEE in the germline V gene. V lost 4 bases and J lost 8; bases outside the gene matches: 15. This CDR3 is CASSSTEGAGWDEQFF. CDR3 sequence (DNA): TGTGCCAGCAGCTCCACGGAGGGAGCGGGGTGGGATGAGCAGTTCTTC.

The chain links TRBV28 to TRBJ2-7; D is possibly TRBD2 (6 bases). V lost 5 bases and J lost 3, with 20 bases in between. This CDR3 contains 16 residues. Germline V CDR1 and CDR2: MDHEN, SYDVKM. Here the CDR3 reads CASSTPSGGISYEQYF. The CDR3 nucleotides are TGTGCCAGCAGTACACCGTCAGGAGGGATTAGCTACGAGCAGTACTTC.

This clone was observed at least ten times. This rearrangement joins TRBV7-8 to TRBJ2-3; TRBD2 matches at 10 bases. Trimming cost V 8 bases and J 3 bases; bases outside gene matches: 5. Germline values: CDR1 SGHVS, CDR2 FQNEAQ. CDR3 length: 14 residues. The chain's CDR3 is CASGLAGETDTQYF. CDR3 bases: TGTGCCAGCGGTCTAGCGGGAGAAACAGATACGCAGTATTTT.

This clone has ten or more counts. The chain combines TRBV30 with TRBJ2-7; TRBD2 matches 9 bases. Germline V lookup: CDR1 GTSNPN, CDR2 SVGIG (reference sequence). The CDR3 extends over 16 amino acids. J gave up 3 bases and V 2 bases, and 11 bases lay outside the gene matches. DNA for the CDR3: TGTGCCTGGAGTAGTGGTAGCGGGAGTAGGCTCTACGAGCAGTACTTC. This codes for CAWSSGSGSRLYEQYF. The whole variable domain, filled in from reference TRBV30 and TRBJ2-7, reads SQTIHQWPATLVQPVGSPLSLECTVEGTSNPNLYWYRQAAGRGLQLLFYSVGIGQISSEVPQNLSASRPQDRQFILSSKKLLLSDSGFYLCAWSSGSGSRLYEQYFGPGTRLTVT.

This clone was recorded at least ten times. The gene calls are TRBV28 and TRBJ2-7; 8 nucleotides align to TRBD1. This CDR3 has 15 amino acids. J was trimmed by 3 bases and V by 6 bases; bases with no gene match: 10. CDR1 and CDR2 from the germline V gene are MDHEN and SYDVKM. CDR3: CASRTDRGWDYEQYF. In DNA, the CDR3 is TGTGCCAGCAGAACCGACAGGGGATGGGACTACGAGCAGTACTTC. Based on the CDR3 plus reference TRBV28 and TRBJ2-7, the full variable domain is DVKVTQSSRYLVKRTGEKVFLECVQDMDHENMFWYRQDPGLGLRLIYFSYDVKMKEKGDIPEGYSVSREKKERFSLILESASTNQTSMYLCASRTDRGWDYEQYFGPGTRLTVT.

This clone was recorded many times. This chain connects TRBV18 to TRBJ2-7, with 7 bases that match TRBD2. With 0 bases clipped from V and 3 bases from J, the junction kept 8 bases outside the gene matches. Germline CDR1 KGHSH, CDR2 LQKENI. This CDR3 region has 16 residues. This chain's CDR3 is CASSPPPTLADYEQYF. The CDR3 DNA reads TGTGCCAGCTCACCACCTCCAACCCTAGCGGACTACGAGCAGTACTTC. The whole variable domain, remainder taken from reference TRBV18 and TRBJ2-7, is NAGVMQNPRHLVRRRGQEARLRCSPMKGHSHVYWYRQLPEEGLKFMVYLQKENIIDESGMPKERFSAEFPKEGPSILRIQQVVRGDSAAYFCASSPPPTLADYEQYFGPGTRLTVT.

The table lists this clone with many counts. The chain employs TRBV4-2 and TRBJ2-5, with a possible D match to TRBD2 (6 bases). The V and J ends lost 1 base and 2 bases respectively, with 14 bases between them. Germline CDR1 LGHNA, CDR2 YNFKEQ. CDR3 length: 16 residues. The CDR3, as DNA: TGTGCCAGCAGCCAAGTGCACGGAGGGGTGCAAGAGACCCAGTACTTC. Encoded protein: CASSQVHGGVQETQYF.

This clone was seen repeatedly, ten times or more. The genes are TRBV11-2 and TRBJ2-7, with 8 bases identical to TRBD1. The trim removed 5 bases at V and 2 bases at J, leaving 5 bases unmatched. Germline values: CDR1 SGHAT, CDR2 FQNNGV. This CDR3 comprises 14 residues. The CDR3 DNA reads TGTGCCAGCAGCACGGACAGGGCGGCCTACGAGCAGTACTTC. It encodes CASSTDRAAYEQYF.

This clone was counted many times. The V call is TRBV6-5, the J call TRBJ2-7, with D perhaps matching TRBD2 (6 bases). Germline loops: CDR1 MNHEY, CDR2 SVGAGI. The CDR3 has 13 residues. V lost 8 bases, J lost 0 bases, and 11 bases lay in between. DNA of the CDR3: TGTGCCAGCCTAGCGCCTATCTCCTACGAGCAGTACTTC. Translating gives CASLAPISYEQYF.